The clone carrying this T cell receptor beta chain appeared a single time. The antigen is undetermined. Repertoires were generated with immunoSEQ multiplex PCR, while TCRdb's copy carries only in-frame clones and drops some. The repertoire holds 25,000 to 35,000 clones, 80% to 90% seen once, with approximately 6.8% in the top ten. This sample is drawn from a study of T cells in localized non-small cell lung cancer. General observations from the study: Heterogeneity within the tumor remains possible, as just one region underwent sequencing. Turning up in adjacent lung were a median approximately 58 of the top 100 tumor clones.

The CDR3 is 15 amino acids. Per germline, CDR1 MDHEN and CDR2 SYDVKM. Germline trimming cut 3 bases from V and 6 bases from J; bases unmatched to any gene: 6. The rearrangement joins TRBV28 to TRBJ1-2, with 11 bases lining up with TRBD1. The clonotype originates from a male donor older than 55 with stage I lung adenocarcinoma. The specimen comprised peripheral blood, sampled before any cancer treatment. The CDR3 is CASSFFGQGADGYTF. The CDR3 DNA reads TGTGCCAGCAGTTTCTTCGGACAGGGGGCGGATGGCTACACCTTC.